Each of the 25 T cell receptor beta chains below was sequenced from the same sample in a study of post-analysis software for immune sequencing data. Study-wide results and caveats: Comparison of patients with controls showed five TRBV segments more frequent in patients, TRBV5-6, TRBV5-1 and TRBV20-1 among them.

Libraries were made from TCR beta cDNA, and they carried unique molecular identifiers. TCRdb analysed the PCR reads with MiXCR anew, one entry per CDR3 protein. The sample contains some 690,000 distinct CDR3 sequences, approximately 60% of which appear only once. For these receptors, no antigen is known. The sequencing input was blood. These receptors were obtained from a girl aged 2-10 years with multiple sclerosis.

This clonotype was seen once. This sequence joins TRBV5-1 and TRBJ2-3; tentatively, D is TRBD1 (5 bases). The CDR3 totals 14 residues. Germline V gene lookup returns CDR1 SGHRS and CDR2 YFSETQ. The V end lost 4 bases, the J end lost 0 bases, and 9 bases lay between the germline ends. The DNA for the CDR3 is TGCGCCAGCAGCCCGGACATTAGCACAGATACGCAGTATTTT. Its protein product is CASSPDISTDTQYF.

The CDR3, as DNA: TGCGCCAGCAGCTTGGCGACTAGCGGGAGGACAAGAGATACGCAGTATTTT. Amino acids: CASSLATSGRTRDTQYF. The chain employs TRBV5-1 and TRBJ2-3; TRBD2 aligns across 13 bases. The germline CDR1 and CDR2 sequences are SGHRS and YFSETQ. V lost 0 bases, J lost 5 bases, and 6 bases stayed unmatched. The CDR3 contains 17 residues.

CDR3 residues: CAISEVHRPETQYF. Written as DNA, the CDR3 is TGTGCCATCAGTGAAGTCCACAGGCCAGAGACCCAGTACTTC. The chain recombines TRBV10-3 with TRBJ2-5; maybe TRBD1 (5 bases). There are 14 residues in the CDR3. The germline V gene has CDR1 ENHRY and CDR2 SYGVKD. V was pared by 3 bases and J by 4 bases, with 12 bases between.

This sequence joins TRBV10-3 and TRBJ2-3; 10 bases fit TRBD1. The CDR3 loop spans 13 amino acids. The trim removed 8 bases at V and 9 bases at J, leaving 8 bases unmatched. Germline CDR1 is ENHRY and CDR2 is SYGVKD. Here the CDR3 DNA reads TGTGCCATCGGGACAGGGGAAGGTGGGACGCAGTATTTT. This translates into CAIGTGEGGTQYF.

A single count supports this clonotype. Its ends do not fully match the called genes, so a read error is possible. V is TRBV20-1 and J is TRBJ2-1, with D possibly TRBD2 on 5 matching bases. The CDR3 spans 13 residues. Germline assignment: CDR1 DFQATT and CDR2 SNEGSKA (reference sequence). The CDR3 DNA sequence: TGCAGTACTAGAGGAGTAACTAGCAATGAGCAGTTCTTC. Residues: CSTRGVTSNEQFF.

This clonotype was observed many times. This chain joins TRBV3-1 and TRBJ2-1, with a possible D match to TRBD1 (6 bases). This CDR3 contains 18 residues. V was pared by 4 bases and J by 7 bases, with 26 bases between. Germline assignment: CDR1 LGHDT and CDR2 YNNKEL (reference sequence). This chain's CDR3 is CASSPSELRDTPKNEQFF. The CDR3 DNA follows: TGTGCCAGCAGCCCATCCGAACTACGGGACACACCTAAGAATGAGCAGTTCTTC.

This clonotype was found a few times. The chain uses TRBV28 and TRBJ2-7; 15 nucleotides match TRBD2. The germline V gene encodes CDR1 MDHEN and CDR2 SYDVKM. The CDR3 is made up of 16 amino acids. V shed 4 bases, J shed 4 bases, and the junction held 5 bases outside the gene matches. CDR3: CASSSPGTSGRYEQYF. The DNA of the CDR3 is TGTGCCAGCAGTTCTCCCGGGACTAGCGGGAGGTACGAGCAGTACTTC.

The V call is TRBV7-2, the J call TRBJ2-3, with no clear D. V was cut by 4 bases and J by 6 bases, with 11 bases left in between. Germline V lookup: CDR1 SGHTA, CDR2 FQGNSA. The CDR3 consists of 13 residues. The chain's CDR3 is CASSSIEADTQYF. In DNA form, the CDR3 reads TGTGCCAGCAGCTCGATTGAGGCTGATACGCAGTATTTT. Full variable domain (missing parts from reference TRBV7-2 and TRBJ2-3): GAGVSQSPSNKVTEKGKDVELRCDPISGHTALYWYRQSLGQGLEFLIYFQGNSAPDKSGLPSDRFSAERTGGSVSTLTIQRTQQEDSAVYLCASSSIEADTQYFGPGTRLTVL.

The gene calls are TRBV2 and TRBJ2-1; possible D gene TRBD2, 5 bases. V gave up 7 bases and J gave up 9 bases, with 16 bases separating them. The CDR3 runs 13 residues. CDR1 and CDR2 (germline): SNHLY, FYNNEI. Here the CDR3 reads CASNNKGVGEQFF. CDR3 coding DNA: TGTGCCAGCAACAACAAGGGAGTGGGTGAGCAGTTCTTC.

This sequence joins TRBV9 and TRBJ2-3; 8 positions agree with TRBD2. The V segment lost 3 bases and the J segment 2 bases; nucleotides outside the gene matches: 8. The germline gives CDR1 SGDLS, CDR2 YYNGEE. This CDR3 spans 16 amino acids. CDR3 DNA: TGTGCCAGCAGCGCATCCTTAGCGGGATACACAGATACGCAGTATTTT. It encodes CASSASLAGYTDTQYF.

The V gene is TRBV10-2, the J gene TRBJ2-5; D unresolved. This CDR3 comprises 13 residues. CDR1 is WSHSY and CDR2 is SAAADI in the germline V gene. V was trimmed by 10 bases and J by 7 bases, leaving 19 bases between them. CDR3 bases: TGCGCCACTTCCCCAACAAGTCGAAGGACCCAGTACTTC. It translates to CATSPTSRRTQYF.

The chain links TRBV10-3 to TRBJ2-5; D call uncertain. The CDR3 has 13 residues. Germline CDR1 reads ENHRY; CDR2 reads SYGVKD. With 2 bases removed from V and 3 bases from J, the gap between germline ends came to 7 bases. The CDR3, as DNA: TGTGCCATCAGTGAGAGGGCTAAAGAGACCCAGTACTTC. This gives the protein CAISERAKETQYF.

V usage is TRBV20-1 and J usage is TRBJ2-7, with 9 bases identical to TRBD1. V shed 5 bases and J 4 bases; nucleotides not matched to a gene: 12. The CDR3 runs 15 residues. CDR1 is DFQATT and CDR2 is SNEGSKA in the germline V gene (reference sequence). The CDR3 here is CSASLLGTGRYEQYF. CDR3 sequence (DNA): TGCAGTGCTTCCCTACTAGGGACAGGGCGATACGAGCAGTACTTC.

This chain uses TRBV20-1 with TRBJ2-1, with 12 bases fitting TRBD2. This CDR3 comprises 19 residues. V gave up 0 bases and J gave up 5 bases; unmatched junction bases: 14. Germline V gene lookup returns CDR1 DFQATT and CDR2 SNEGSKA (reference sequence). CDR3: CSARDKTSGGHNLNNEQFF. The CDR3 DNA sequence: TGCAGTGCTAGAGATAAAACTAGCGGGGGGCACAACCTCAACAATGAGCAGTTCTTC.

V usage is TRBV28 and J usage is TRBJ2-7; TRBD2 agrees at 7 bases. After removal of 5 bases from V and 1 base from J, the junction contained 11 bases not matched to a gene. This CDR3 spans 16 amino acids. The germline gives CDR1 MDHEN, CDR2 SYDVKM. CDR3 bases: TGTGCCAGCAGTACCCTCCCGAGGGAGGGATCCTACGAGCAGTACTTC. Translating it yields CASSTLPREGSYEQYF.

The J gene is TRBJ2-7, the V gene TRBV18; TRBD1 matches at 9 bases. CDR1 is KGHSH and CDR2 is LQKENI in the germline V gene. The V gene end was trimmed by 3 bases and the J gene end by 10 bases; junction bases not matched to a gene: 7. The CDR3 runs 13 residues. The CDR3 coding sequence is TGTGCCAGCTCACCTCGGACAGGGGAGGCCCAGTACTTC. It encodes CASSPRTGEAQYF.

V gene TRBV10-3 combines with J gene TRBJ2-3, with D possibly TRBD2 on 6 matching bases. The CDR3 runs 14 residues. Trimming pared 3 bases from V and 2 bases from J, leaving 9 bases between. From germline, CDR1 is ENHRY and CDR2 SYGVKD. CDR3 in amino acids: CAISDGSFTDTQYF. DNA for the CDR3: TGTGCCATCAGTGACGGGAGCTTCACAGATACGCAGTATTTT.

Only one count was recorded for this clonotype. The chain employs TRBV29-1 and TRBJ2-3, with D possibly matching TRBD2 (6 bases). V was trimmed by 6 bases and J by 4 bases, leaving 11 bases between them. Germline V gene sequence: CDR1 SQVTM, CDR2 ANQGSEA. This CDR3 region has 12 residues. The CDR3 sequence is CSVEDYPDTQYF. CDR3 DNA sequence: TGCAGCGTCGAGGACTACCCAGATACGCAGTATTTT.

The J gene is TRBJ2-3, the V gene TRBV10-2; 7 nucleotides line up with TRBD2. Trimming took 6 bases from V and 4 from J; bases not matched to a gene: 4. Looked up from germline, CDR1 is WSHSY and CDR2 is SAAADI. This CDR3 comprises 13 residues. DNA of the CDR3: TGCGCCAGCAGGTTGGGGGGGGCAGATACGCAGTATTTT. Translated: CASRLGGADTQYF.

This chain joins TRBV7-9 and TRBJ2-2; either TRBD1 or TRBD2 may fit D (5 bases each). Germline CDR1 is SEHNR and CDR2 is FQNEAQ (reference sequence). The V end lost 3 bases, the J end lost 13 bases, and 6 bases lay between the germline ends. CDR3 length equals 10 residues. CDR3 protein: CASSLGRLFF. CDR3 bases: TGTGCCAGCAGCTTGGGACGGCTGTTTTTT.

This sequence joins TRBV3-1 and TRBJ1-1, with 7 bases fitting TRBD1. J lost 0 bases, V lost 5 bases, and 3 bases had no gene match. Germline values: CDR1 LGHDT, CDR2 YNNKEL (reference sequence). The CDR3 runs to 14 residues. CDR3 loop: CASSGDRVNTEAFF. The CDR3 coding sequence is TGTGCCAGCAGCGGCGACAGGGTGAACACTGAAGCTTTCTTT.

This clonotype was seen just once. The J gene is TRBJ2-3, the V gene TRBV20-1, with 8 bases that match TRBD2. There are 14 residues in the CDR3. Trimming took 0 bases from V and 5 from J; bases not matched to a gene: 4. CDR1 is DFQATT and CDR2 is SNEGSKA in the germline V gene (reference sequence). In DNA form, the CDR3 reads TGCAGTGCTAGAGATCGGGGGGGCAGAGATACGCAGTATTTT. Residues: CSARDRGGRDTQYF.

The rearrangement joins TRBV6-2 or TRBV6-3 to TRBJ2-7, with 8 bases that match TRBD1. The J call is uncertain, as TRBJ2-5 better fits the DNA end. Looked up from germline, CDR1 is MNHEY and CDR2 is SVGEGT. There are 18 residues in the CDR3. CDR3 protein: CASSYEGLRDRGEETQYF. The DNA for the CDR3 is TGTGCCAGCAGTTACGAAGGGCTCCGAGACAGGGGTGAAGAGACCCAGTACTTC.

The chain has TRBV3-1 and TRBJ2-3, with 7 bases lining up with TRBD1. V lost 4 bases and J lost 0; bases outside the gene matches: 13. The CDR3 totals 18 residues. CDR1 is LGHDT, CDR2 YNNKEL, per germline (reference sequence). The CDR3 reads CASSLLGPGGPSTDTQYF. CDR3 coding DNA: TGTGCCAGCAGCCTCCTAGGACCAGGGGGTCCTAGCACAGATACGCAGTATTTT.

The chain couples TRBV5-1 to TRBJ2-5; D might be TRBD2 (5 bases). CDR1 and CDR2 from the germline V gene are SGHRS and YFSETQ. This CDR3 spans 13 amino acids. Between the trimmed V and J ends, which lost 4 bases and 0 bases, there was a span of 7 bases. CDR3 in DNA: TGCGCCAGCAGCGTACTAGACCAAGAGACCCAGTACTTC. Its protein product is CASSVLDQETQYF.